This TCR beta chain derives from a study of blood T cell repertoires in COVID-19. As for the study in general: Sites across the United States, Italy and Spain contributed samples from acute and convalescent COVID-19.

V lost 4 bases to trimming and J lost 7 bases; unmatched junction nucleotides: 6. The CDR3 spans 15 residues. Germline V gene lookup returns CDR1 SGHNT and CDR2 YYREEE (reference sequence). In the authors' workflow: Reference gene primer amplification in the assay estimated nucleated cell counts. Sequenced by immunoSEQ multiplex PCR; TCRdb stores in-frame clones only, minus some. V, J and clone size are taken as reported in that table, and D and trimming were inferred from the DNA itself. This table holds about 71,000 clones, over 80% found once. This clone has only a few counts. The chain joins TRBV5-4 to TRBJ2-1; 12 bases align to TRBD2. The clonotype comes from an elderly woman with acute or convalescent COVID-19. Sequencing was carried out using peripheral blood. The DNA for the CDR3 is TGTGCCAGCAGCGCGACTAGCGGGAGTTTAAATGAGCAGTTCTTC. Protein: CASSATSGSLNEQFF.